A single sample is the source of the 6 T cell receptor beta chains below, sequenced in a study of shared clonotypes between healthy human individuals. TCRdb's table, derived via immunoSEQ multiplex PCR, lists solely in-frame clones and lacks some. The sample has roughly 2.5 million clones; around nine tenths are singletons. Sequenced sample: naive CD4+ T cells sorted from blood. Regarding subset: CD45RA+ positively selected. The source is a man in his late teens or twenties in good health.

V and J are TRBV19 and TRBJ2-4, with a weak D call TRBD2 (6 bases). This CDR3 spans 13 amino acids. The germline CDR1 and CDR2 sequences are LNHDA and SQIVND (reference sequence). Trimming left V 5 bases short and J 6 bases short, with 11 bases between. CDR3 protein: CASSVGAGNIQYF. CDR3 DNA sequence: TGTGCCAGTAGTGTAGGAGCGGGAAACATTCAGTACTTC.

The rearrangement joins TRBV23-1 to TRBJ1-1, with 9 bases fitting TRBD1. TRBV23-1 falls under the ORF class, with uncertain function. J gave up 4 bases and V 6 bases, and 9 bases lay outside the gene matches. CDR3 length equals 15 residues. CDR3 amino acids: CASRQDRGMGTEAFF. Here the CDR3 DNA reads TGCGCCAGCAGACAGGACAGGGGAATGGGCACTGAAGCTTTCTTT.

J is TRBJ1-1 and V is TRBV18, with a weak D call TRBD1 (5 bases). The germline CDR1 and CDR2 sequences are KGHSH and LQKENI. V lost 1 base and J lost 8, with 14 bases in between. CDR3 length: 14 amino acids. CDR3: CASSPLGTPGEAFF. In DNA form, the CDR3 reads TGTGCCAGCTCACCACTCGGGACCCCTGGAGAAGCTTTCTTT.

The chain joins TRBV29-1 to TRBJ2-5, with 8 nucleotides matching TRBD1. V trimming: 5 bases; J trimming: 1 base; junction bases outside the gene matches: 3. The CDR3 covers 13 residues. Germline V gives CDR1 SQVTM, CDR2 ANQGSEA. DNA of the CDR3: TGCAGCGTTCCAGACAGGGGCCAAGAGACCCAGTACTTC. As protein: CSVPDRGQETQYF.

The chain recombines TRBV6-5 with TRBJ1-6; no clear D gene. V was cut by 5 bases and J by 6 bases, with 11 bases left in between. The CDR3 is made up of 14 amino acids. Germline loops: CDR1 MNHEY, CDR2 SVGAGI. Here the CDR3 reads CASSPRATNSPLHF. The CDR3 nucleotides are TGTGCCAGCAGTCCCCGGGCCACTAATTCACCCCTCCACTTT.

The chain couples TRBV7-9 to TRBJ1-3; TRBD1 might be the D (5 bases). The CDR3 runs to 15 residues. CDR1 and CDR2 from the germline V gene are SEHNR and FQNEAQ (reference sequence). Deletions cut 5 bases from V and 6 bases from J, with 17 bases between. In nucleotides, the CDR3 is TGTGCCAGCAGCCCCGCAAGGGGTAACGAAAACACCATATATTTT. This codes for CASSPARGNENTIYF.